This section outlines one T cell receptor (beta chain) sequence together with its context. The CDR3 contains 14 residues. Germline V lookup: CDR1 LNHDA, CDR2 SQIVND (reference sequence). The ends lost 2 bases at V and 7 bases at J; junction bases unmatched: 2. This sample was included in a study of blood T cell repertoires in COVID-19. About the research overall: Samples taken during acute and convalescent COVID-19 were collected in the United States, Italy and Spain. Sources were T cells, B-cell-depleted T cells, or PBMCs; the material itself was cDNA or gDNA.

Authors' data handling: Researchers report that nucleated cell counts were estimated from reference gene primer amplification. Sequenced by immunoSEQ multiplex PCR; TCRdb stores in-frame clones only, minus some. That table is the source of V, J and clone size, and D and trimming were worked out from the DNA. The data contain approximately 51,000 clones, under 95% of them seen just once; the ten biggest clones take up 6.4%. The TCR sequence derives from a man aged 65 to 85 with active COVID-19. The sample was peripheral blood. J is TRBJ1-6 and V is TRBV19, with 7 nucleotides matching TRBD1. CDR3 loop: CASSIPGQNSPLHF. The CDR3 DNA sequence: TGTGCCAGTAGTATACCGGGACAGAATTCACCCCTCCACTTT.